Shown below are 9 T cell receptor beta chains from a single sample sequenced in a study of PD-L1 blockade in urothelial cancer. TCRdb's table, derived via immunoSEQ multiplex PCR, lists solely in-frame clones and lacks some. The table records more than 75,000 clones, roughly 84% of them present only once. The time point is: pretreatment peripheral blood. The sequencing here drew on PBMCs, taken around atezolizumab (anti-PD-L1) treatment. These TCRs come from a man between 60 and 70 years old with urothelial cancer.

The chain couples TRBV5-6 to TRBJ2-1, with D hard to call. V was trimmed by 1 base and J by 10 bases, leaving 9 bases between them. The CDR3 is made up of 12 amino acids. Per the germline V gene, CDR1 is SGHDT and CDR2 is YYEEEE. The CDR3 nucleotides read TGTGCCAGCAGCTTGTCAGGAAGGGAGCAGTTCTTC. Its protein is CASSLSGREQFF.

This rearrangement joins TRBV6-1 to TRBJ2-7; maybe TRBD1 (6 bases). V lost 7 bases and J lost 2, with 18 bases in between. Germline values: CDR1 MNHNS, CDR2 SASEGT. The CDR3 covers 15 residues. The CDR3, as DNA: TGTGCCAGCACTAGCAAGGTGGGGACAACCTACGAGCAGTACTTC. It specifies CASTSKVGTTYEQYF.

This clone was counted a single time. The chain uses TRBV11-2 and TRBJ2-3; D possibly corresponds to TRBD2 (5 bases). V lost 0 bases and J lost 2, with 9 bases in between. Germline loops: CDR1 SGHAT, CDR2 FQNNGV. This CDR3 has 15 amino acids. CDR3 DNA sequence: TGTGCCAGCAGCTTAGAGGGGAGCTACACAGATACGCAGTATTTT. Protein: CASSLEGSYTDTQYF.

This clone has just a few counts. The chain couples TRBV10-1 to TRBJ2-3; weak D call: TRBD1 (6 bases). Per germline, CDR1 WNHNN and CDR2 SYGVQD (reference sequence). CDR3 length equals 15 residues. V lost 2 bases to trimming and J lost 6 bases, with 15 bases between them. The CDR3 protein is CASSETRGRMDTQYF. The CDR3 DNA sequence: TGCGCCAGCAGTGAGACCAGGGGTAGGATGGATACGCAGTATTTT.

The chain is built from TRBV19 and TRBJ2-7; D possibly corresponds to TRBD2 (6 bases). The CDR3 totals 18 residues. CDR1 is LNHDA, CDR2 SQIVND, per germline (reference sequence). Trimming removed 3 bases from V and 3 bases from J, with 24 bases in between. This chain's CDR3 is CASSIVYPRGGEGYEQYF. The CDR3 DNA reads as TGTGCCAGTAGTATTGTTTACCCCCGTGGCGGGGAAGGCTACGAGCAGTACTTC.

The V call is TRBV7-2, the J call TRBJ2-7; 12 bases are a match to TRBD1. Trimming took 1 base from V and 6 from J; bases not matched to a gene: 4. The germline V gene encodes CDR1 SGHTA and CDR2 FQGNSA. This CDR3 contains 15 residues. The CDR3 is CASSLVGTGGSEQYF. CDR3 bases: TGTGCCAGCAGCTTAGTCGGGACAGGGGGCTCCGAGCAGTACTTC.

This chain links TRBV2 with TRBJ1-3; the match to TRBD1 covers 8 bases. CDR3 length equals 15 residues. The V segment lost 5 bases and the J segment 4 bases; nucleotides outside the gene matches: 7. The germline V gene encodes CDR1 SNHLY and CDR2 FYNNEI. DNA of the CDR3: TGTGCCAGCAGTCCCGGACAGGGTCACGGAAACACCATATATTTT. This sequence encodes CASSPGQGHGNTIYF.

The J gene is TRBJ1-5, the V gene TRBV4-3, with unresolved D. Germline-derived CDR1 and CDR2 are LGHNA and YSLEER. The CDR3 runs to 19 residues. V was clipped by 0 bases and J by 1 base, with 19 bases between them. Here the CDR3 DNA reads TGCGCCAGCAGCCAAGATTTACCGAGGCAGACGGGGAGCAATCAGCCCCAGCATTTT. Protein sequence: CASSQDLPRQTGSNQPQHF.

This clone was observed a handful of times. The V call is TRBV5-1, the J call TRBJ2-2; D call uncertain. V was shortened by 0 bases and J by 0 bases, with 12 bases between the two germline ends. The CDR3 is 17 amino acids. Germline lookup yields CDR1 SGHRS and CDR2 YFSETQ. CDR3 coding DNA: TGCGCCAGCAGCTTGGTACTGAGCGTATCGAACACCGGGGAGCTGTTTTTT. This encodes CASSLVLSVSNTGELFF.